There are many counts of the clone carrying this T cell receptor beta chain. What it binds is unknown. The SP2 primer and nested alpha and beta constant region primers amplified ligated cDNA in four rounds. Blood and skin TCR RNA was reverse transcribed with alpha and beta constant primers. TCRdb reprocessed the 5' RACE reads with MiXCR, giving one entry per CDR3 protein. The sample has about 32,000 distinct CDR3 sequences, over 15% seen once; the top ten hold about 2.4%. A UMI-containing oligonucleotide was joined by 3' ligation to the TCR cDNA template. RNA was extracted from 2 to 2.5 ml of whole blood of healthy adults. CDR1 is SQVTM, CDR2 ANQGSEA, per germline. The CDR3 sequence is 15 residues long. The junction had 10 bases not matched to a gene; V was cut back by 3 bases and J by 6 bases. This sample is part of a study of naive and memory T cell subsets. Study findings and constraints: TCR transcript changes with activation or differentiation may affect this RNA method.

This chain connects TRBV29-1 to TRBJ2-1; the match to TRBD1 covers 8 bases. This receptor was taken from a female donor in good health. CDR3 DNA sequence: TGCAGCGTTGATGGATTGGACAGGGTCGGCAATGAGCAGTTCTTC. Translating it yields CSVDGLDRVGNEQFF.